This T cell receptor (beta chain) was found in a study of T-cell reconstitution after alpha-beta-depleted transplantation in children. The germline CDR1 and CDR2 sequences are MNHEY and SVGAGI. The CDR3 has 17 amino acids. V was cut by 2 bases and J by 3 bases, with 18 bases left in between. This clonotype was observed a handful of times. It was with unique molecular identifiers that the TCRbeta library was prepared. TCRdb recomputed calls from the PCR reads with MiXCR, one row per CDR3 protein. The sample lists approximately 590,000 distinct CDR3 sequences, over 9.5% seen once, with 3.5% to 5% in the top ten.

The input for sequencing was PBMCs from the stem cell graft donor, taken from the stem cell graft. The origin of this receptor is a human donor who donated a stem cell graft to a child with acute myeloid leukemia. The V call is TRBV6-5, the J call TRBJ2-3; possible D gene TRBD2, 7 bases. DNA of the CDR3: TGTGCCAGCAGTTACGACAGACTTGGGAGGGGGACAGATACGCAGTATTTT. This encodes CASSYDRLGRGTDTQYF.